Listed here are 9 T cell receptor beta chains from one sample, sequenced in a study of T-cell reconstitution after alpha-beta-depleted transplantation in children. The TCRbeta library was prepared with unique molecular identifiers. MiXCR, run by TCRdb on the PCR reads, gives a single entry per CDR3 protein. Of more than 550,000 distinct CDR3 sequences in the sample, under 12% were seen once. This specimen consisted of PBMCs from the stem cell graft donor, obtained from the stem cell graft. Source of these receptors: a human donor who donated a stem cell graft to a child with acute myeloid leukemia.

This clonotype has ten or more counts. CDR3 residues: CASSQTLSSNQPQHF. The CDR3 coding sequence is TGCGCCAGCAGCCAAACGTTGTCCAGCAATCAGCCCCAGCATTTT. This chain joins TRBV4-3 and TRBJ1-5; D uncertain. Trimming removed 2 bases from V and 1 base from J, with 9 bases in between. This CDR3 is built from 15 residues. Germline CDR1 and CDR2: LGHNA and YSLEER.

This clonotype was counted a few times. The chain employs TRBV5-1 and TRBJ2-7; D is perhaps TRBD2 (5 bases). The CDR3 consists of 14 residues. Trimming left V 5 bases short and J 6 bases short, with 18 bases between. From germline, CDR1 is SGHRS and CDR2 YFSETQ. The CDR3 loop reads CASRYGNGASEQYF. The CDR3 DNA sequence: TGCGCCAGCAGATACGGGAATGGAGCCAGCGAGCAGTACTTC. Combining the CDR3 with reference TRBV5-1 and TRBJ2-7 gives the whole variable domain KAGVTQTPRYLIKTRGQQVTLSCSPISGHRSVSWYQQTPGQGLQFLFEYFSETQRNKGNFPGRFSGRQFSNSRSEMNVSTLELGDSALYLCASRYGNGASEQYFGPGTRLTVT.

This clonotype has a count of ten or more. The J gene is TRBJ2-7, the V gene TRBV6-5; unclear D gene. There are 13 residues in the CDR3. Germline CDR1 is MNHEY and CDR2 is SVGAGI. Trimming stripped 6 bases from V and 7 bases from J, with 16 bases between. DNA of the CDR3: TGTGCCAGCAGCCTCTCGCCTAGGAGAGAGCAGTACTTC. This codes for CASSLSPRREQYF.

This clonotype was observed at least ten times. The chain uses TRBV7-3 and TRBJ2-5; D is possibly TRBD2 (6 bases). Germline V gives CDR1 SGHTA, CDR2 FQGTGA. CDR3 size: 16 residues. Between the trimmed V and J ends, which lost 4 bases and 1 base, there was a span of 16 bases. The CDR3 DNA reads as TGTGCCAGCAGCTCAAGATCCGGGACTGGCCAAGAGACCCAGTACTTC. It is translated as CASSSRSGTGQETQYF.

Points on this clonotype: This sequence may be a read error, since a much larger clone differs from it by one base. The V call is TRBV30, the J call TRBJ1-1; 7 bases agree with TRBD1. The CDR3 sequence is 12 residues long. CDR1 GTSNPN and CDR2 SVGIG come from the germline V gene (reference sequence). The V and J ends lost 5 bases and 1 base, in that order; junction bases with no gene match: 1. The CDR3 coding sequence is TGTGCCTGGGGACAGGAGAACACTGAAGCTTTCTTT. Its protein is CAWGQENTEAFF.

The gene calls are TRBV29-1 and TRBJ2-7; either TRBD1 or TRBD2 may supply D (6 bases each). Germline loops: CDR1 SQVTM, CDR2 ANQGSEA. Trimming pared 7 bases from V and 0 bases from J, leaving 10 bases between. CDR3 length equals 12 residues. CDR3 nucleotides: TGCAGCGGGGGGGCAGCCTCCTACGAGCAGTACTTC. This translates into CSGGAASYEQYF.

The genes are TRBV20-1 and TRBJ1-5; weak D call: TRBD1 (5 bases). V lost 2 bases, J lost 5 bases, and 13 bases lay in between. CDR3 length equals 14 residues. The germline V gene has CDR1 DFQATT and CDR2 SNEGSKA (reference sequence). CDR3 in DNA: TGCAGTGCTAGAACAGGTATCGGCCATCAGCCCCAGCATTTT. Translated, it gives CSARTGIGHQPQHF.

Turning to this clonotype: A read error may account for a junction end that differs from germline. The chain is built from TRBV9 and TRBJ2-1; 7 bases are a match to TRBD2. This CDR3 contains 15 residues. From germline, CDR1 is SGDLS and CDR2 YYNGEE. Here the CDR3 DNA reads TGTGCCAGCAGCGTCTCCGGGACTACCGACAATGAGCGGTTCTTC. It specifies CASSVSGTTDNERFF.

This chain links TRBV4-2 with TRBJ2-3; 9 bases map to TRBD1. Losses at the gene ends were 4 bases for V and 5 bases for J; bases not matched to a gene: 4. Germline CDR1 LGHNA, CDR2 YNFKEQ. This CDR3 is built from 14 residues. CDR3 residues: CASSPGQGKDTQYF. For the CDR3, the DNA is TGTGCCAGCAGCCCGGGACAGGGTAAAGATACGCAGTATTTT.